The 11 T cell receptor beta chains reported below all come from one sample, sequenced in a study of immune evolution from preneoplasia to lung adenocarcinoma. Assay used: immunoSEQ multiplex PCR; TCRdb lists only in-frame clones, some missing. The data show 3,600 or so clones, with approximately 51% seen just once and less than 7.5% held by the top ten. Sequenced material: FFPE normal lung tissue adjacent to the tumor. The receptors shown here come from a person aged 45 to 59 with lung adenocarcinoma.

V gene TRBV5-1 combines with J gene TRBJ2-7, with D possibly TRBD1 on 6 matching bases. From germline, CDR1 is SGHRS and CDR2 YFSETQ. The CDR3 sequence is 12 residues long. The V and J ends lost 8 bases and 1 base respectively, with 10 bases between them. CDR3 in amino acids: CASQGRSYEQYF. CDR3 DNA sequence: TGCGCCAGTCAGGGGCGTTCCTACGAGCAGTACTTC.

Only a few counts were recorded for this clone. The chain uses TRBV14 and TRBJ2-6; no reliable D call. V lost 1 base and J 3 bases, leaving 4 bases between the germline ends. Per the germline V gene, CDR1 is SGHDN and CDR2 is FVKESK. This CDR3 comprises 14 residues. In nucleotides, the CDR3 is TGTGCCAGCAGCCAAGTTGGTGGGGCCAACGTCCTGACTTTC. Translated, it gives CASSQVGGANVLTF.

This clone was seen only a few times. For the CDR3, the DNA is TGTGCCAGCTCACGGACTAGCGTGGGCACAGATACGCAGTATTTT. Translation: CASSRTSVGTDTQYF. The chain links TRBV18 to TRBJ2-3, with 9 bases aligning to TRBD2. With 4 bases clipped from V and 1 base from J, the junction kept 3 bases outside the gene matches. Germline lookup yields CDR1 KGHSH and CDR2 LQKENI. This CDR3 contains 15 residues.

The chain combines TRBV28 with TRBJ2-1; a weak D match, TRBD1 (6 bases). CDR1 is MDHEN, CDR2 SYDVKM, per germline. The CDR3 extends over 15 amino acids. V was pared by 10 bases and J by 3 bases, with 19 bases between. CDR3 sequence (DNA): TGTGCCACCTGTAACAGGGAAATAGTCTACAATGAGCAGTTCTTC. As protein: CATCNREIVYNEQFF.

The chain has TRBV2 and TRBJ2-2, with D unresolved. Germline CDR1 and CDR2: SNHLY and FYNNEI. The CDR3 runs 15 residues. The V gene lost 4 bases and the J gene lost 0 bases, with 9 bases spanning the gap. The CDR3 nucleotides read TGTGCCAGCAGTGTAGAACGGCCGAACACCGGGGAGCTGTTTTTT. Translation gives CASSVERPNTGELFF.

This clone was seen only a few times. The chain links TRBV9 to TRBJ2-7; 9 nucleotides line up with TRBD2. The CDR3 extends over 15 amino acids. Germline V CDR1 and CDR2: SGDLS, YYNGEE. Unmatched junction bases numbered 4, after V lost 2 bases and J lost 1 base. The CDR3 here is CASSVASGKSYEQYF. The CDR3 coding sequence is TGTGCCAGCAGCGTGGCTAGCGGGAAGTCCTACGAGCAGTACTTC.

This clone has only a few counts. The V call is TRBV11-2, the J call TRBJ1-3; D gene uncertain. The V end lost 1 base, the J end lost 2 bases, and 6 bases lay between the germline ends. CDR3 length equals 14 residues. Germline V gene lookup returns CDR1 SGHAT and CDR2 FQNNGV. The CDR3 coding sequence is TGTGCCAGCAGCTTAGGTGTAACTGGAAACACCATATATTTT. Protein sequence: CASSLGVTGNTIYF. The full variable domain, with the rest looked up from reference TRBV11-2 and TRBJ1-3, is EAGVAQSPRYKIIEKRQSVAFWCNPISGHATLYWYQQILGQGPKLLIQFQNNGVVDDSQLPKDRFSAERLKGVDSTLKIQPAKLEDSAVYLCASSLGVTGNTIYFGEGSWLTVV.

This clone was seen a handful of times. The chain carries TRBV6-4 and TRBJ2-3; 9 nucleotides match TRBD2. The trim removed 8 bases at V and 3 bases at J, leaving 9 bases unmatched. In germline, CDR1 is MRHNA, CDR2 SNTAGT. This CDR3 is 15 amino acids long. The CDR3 sequence: CASRPSGGRTDTQYF. The CDR3 DNA reads as TGTGCCAGCCGACCGAGCGGGGGGCGGACAGATACGCAGTATTTT.

This clone was seen a few times. The V gene is TRBV30, the J gene TRBJ2-2, with D possibly TRBD1 on 5 matching bases. V dropped 4 bases and J dropped 3 bases, with 9 bases sitting between them. The CDR3 totals 13 residues. Germline CDR1 GTSNPN, CDR2 SVGIG (reference sequence). In DNA form, the CDR3 reads TGTGCCTGGACCCCAGGGTACACCGGGGAGCTGTTTTTT. Its protein product is CAWTPGYTGELFF.

Sample share makes this clone large. The chain recombines TRBV13 with TRBJ1-5; D possibly corresponds to TRBD1 (5 bases). CDR1 is PRHDT and CDR2 is FYEKMQ in the germline V gene (reference sequence). CDR3 length equals 14 residues. Between the trimmed V and J ends, which lost 3 bases and 5 bases, there was a span of 11 bases. Here the CDR3 DNA reads TGTGCCAGCAGCTTCGGACACGGGGATCAGCCCCAGCATTTT. This gives the protein CASSFGHGDQPQHF.

The rearrangement links TRBV9 to TRBJ1-1; possibly TRBD1 for D (5 bases). Germline-derived CDR1 and CDR2 are SGDLS and YYNGEE. V was cut by 2 bases and J by 1 base, with 15 bases left in between. The CDR3 extends over 16 amino acids. Here the CDR3 DNA reads TGTGCCAGCAGCGTTAGCCCCGGGGCCGGGAACACTGAAGCTTTCTTT. This sequence encodes CASSVSPGAGNTEAFF.